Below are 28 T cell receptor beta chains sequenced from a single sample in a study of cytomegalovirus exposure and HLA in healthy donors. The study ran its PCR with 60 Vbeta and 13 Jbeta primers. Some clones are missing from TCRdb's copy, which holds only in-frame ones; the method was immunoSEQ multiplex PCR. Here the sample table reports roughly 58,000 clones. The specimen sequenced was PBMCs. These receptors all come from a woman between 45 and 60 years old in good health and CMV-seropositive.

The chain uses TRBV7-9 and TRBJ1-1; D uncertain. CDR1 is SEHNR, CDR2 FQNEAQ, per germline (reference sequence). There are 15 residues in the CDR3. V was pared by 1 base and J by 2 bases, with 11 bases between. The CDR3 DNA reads TGTGCCAGCAGCTTAGTGGGGAGGGTTAACACTGAAGCTTTCTTT. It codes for CASSLVGRVNTEAFF.

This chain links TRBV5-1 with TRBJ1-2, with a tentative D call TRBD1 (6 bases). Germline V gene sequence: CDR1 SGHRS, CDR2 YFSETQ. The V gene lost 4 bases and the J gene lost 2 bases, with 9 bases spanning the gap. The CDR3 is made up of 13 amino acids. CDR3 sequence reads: CASSLQGNYGYTF. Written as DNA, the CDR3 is TGCGCCAGCAGCCTACAGGGAAACTATGGCTACACCTTC. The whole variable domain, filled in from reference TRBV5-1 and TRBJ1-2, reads KAGVTQTPRYLIKTRGQQVTLSCSPISGHRSVSWYQQTPGQGLQFLFEYFSETQRNKGNFPGRFSGRQFSNSRSEMNVSTLELGDSALYLCASSLQGNYGYTFGSGTRLTVV.

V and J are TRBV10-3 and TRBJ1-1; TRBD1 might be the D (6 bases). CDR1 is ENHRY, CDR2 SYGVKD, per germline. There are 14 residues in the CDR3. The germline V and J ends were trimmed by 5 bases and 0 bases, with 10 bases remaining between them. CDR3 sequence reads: CAISLGQMNTEAFF. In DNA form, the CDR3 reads TGTGCCATCAGTCTTGGACAGATGAACACTGAAGCTTTCTTT.

Here the CDR3 reads CASSGGGSGDEQFF. CDR3 in DNA: TGTGCCAGCAGTGGGGGTGGCTCAGGGGATGAGCAGTTCTTC. The chain employs TRBV6-1 and TRBJ2-1; the D gene is possibly TRBD1 (6 bases). Trimming took 4 bases from V and 8 from J, leaving 15 bases between them. Germline V gene sequence: CDR1 MNHNS, CDR2 SASEGT. The CDR3 covers 14 residues.

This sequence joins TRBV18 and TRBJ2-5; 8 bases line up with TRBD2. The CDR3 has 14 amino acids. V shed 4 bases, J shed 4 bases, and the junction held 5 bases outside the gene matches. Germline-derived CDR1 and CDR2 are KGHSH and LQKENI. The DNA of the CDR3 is TGTGCCAGCTCACTGATAGCGGGAAGAGAGACCCAGTACTTC. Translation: CASSLIAGRETQYF.

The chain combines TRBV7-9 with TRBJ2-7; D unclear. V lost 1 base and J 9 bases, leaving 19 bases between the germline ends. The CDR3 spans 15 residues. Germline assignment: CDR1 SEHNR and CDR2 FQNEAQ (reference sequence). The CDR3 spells CASSLETQTRSGQYF. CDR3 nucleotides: TGTGCCAGCAGCTTAGAGACACAAACCCGAAGTGGGCAGTACTTC. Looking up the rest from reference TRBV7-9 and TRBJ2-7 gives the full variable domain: DTGVSQNPRHKITKRGQNVTFRCDPISEHNRLYWYRQTLGQGPEFLTYFQNEAQLEKSRLLSDRFSAERPKGSFSTLEIQRTEQGDSAMYLCASSLETQTRSGQYFGPGTRLTVT.

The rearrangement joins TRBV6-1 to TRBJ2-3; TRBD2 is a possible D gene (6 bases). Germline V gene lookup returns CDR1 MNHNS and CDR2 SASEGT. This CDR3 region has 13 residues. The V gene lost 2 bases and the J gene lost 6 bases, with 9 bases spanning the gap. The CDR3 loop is CASSERGKDTQYF. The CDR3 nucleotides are TGTGCCAGCAGTGAACGGGGGAAGGATACGCAGTATTTT.

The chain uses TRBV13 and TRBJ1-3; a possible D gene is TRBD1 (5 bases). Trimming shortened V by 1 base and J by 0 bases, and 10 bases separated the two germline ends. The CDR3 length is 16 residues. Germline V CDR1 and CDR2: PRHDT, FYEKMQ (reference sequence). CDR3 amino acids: CASSLVGTPSGNTIYF. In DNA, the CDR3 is TGTGCCAGCAGCTTAGTGGGGACTCCCTCTGGAAACACCATATATTTT.

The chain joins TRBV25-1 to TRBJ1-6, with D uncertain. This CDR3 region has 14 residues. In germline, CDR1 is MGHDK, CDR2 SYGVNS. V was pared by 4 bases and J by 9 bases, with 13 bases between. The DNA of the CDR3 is TGTGCCAGCAGTGTTCCAATTTCGGGTTCACCCCTCCACTTT. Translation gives CASSVPISGSPLHF.

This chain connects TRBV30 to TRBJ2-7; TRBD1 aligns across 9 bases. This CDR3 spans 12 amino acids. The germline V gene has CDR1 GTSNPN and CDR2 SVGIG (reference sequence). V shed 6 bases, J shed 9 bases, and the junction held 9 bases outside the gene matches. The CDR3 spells CACRDREPRQYF. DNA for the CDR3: TGTGCCTGCCGGGACAGGGAGCCTAGGCAGTACTTC.

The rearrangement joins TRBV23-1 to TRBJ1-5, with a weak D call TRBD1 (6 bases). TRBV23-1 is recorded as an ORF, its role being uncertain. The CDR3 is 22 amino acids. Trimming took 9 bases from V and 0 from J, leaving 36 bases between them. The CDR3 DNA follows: TGCGCCAGGAGAAAAGCCCAGCCCCAACCAATCAAGACCAGGGGTAGCAATCAGCCCCAGCATTTT. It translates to CARRKAQPQPIKTRGSNQPQHF.

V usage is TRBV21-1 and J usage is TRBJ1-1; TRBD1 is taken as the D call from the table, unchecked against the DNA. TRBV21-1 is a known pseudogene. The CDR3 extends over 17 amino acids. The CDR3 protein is CASSKVVGQGRNTEAFF. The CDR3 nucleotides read TGTGCCAGCAGCAAAGTTGTCGGACAGGGGCGAAACACTGAAGCTTTCTTT.

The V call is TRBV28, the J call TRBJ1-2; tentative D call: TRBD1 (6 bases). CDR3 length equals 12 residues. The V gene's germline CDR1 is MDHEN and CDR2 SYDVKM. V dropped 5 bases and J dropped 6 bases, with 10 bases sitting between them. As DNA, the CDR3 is TGTGCCAGCAGTCATTGGACAGATGGCTACACCTTC. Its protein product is CASSHWTDGYTF.

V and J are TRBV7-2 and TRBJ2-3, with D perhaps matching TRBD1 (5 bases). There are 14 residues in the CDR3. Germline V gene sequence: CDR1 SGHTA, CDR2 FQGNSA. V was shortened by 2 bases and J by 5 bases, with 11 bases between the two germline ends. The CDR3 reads CASSLSRVGDTQYF. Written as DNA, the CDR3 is TGTGCCAGCAGCTTATCCAGGGTGGGAGATACGCAGTATTTT.

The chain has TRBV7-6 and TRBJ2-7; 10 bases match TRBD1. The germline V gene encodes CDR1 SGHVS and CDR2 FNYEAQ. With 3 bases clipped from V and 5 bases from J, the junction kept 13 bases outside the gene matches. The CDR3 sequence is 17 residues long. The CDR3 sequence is CASSFGGVGTGANEQYF. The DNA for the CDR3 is TGTGCCAGCAGCTTTGGGGGGGTCGGGACAGGGGCCAACGAGCAGTACTTC. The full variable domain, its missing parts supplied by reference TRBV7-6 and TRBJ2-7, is GAGVSQSPRYKVTKRGQDVALRCDPISGHVSLYWYRQALGQGPEFLTYFNYEAQQDKSGLPNDRFSAERPEGSISTLTIQRTEQRDSAMYRCASSFGGVGTGANEQYFGPGTRLTVT.

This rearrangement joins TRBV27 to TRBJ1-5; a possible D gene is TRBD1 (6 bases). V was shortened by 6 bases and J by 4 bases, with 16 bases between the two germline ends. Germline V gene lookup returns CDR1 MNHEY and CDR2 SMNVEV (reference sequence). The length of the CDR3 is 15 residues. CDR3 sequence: CASRREGGLNQPQHF. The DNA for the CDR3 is TGTGCCAGCAGGCGAGAGGGGGGGCTTAATCAGCCCCAGCATTTT.

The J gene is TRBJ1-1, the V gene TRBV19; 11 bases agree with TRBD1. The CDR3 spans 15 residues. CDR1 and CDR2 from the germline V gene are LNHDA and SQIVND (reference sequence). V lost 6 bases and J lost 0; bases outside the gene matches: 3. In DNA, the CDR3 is TGTGCCAGTAGGGGACAGGGGGGCATGAACACTGAAGCTTTCTTT. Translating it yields CASRGQGGMNTEAFF.

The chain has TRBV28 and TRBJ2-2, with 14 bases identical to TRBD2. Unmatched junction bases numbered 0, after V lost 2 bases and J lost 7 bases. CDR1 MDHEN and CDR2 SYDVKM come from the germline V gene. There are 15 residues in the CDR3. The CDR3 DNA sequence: TGTGCCAGCAGTTTAGGGACTAGCGGGAGCGGGGAGCTGTTTTTT. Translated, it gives CASSLGTSGSGELFF.

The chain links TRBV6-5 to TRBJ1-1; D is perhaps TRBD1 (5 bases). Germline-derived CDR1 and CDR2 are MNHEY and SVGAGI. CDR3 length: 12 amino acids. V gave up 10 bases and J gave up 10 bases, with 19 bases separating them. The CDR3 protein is CATVEDNSGAFF. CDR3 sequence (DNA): TGTGCCACCGTAGAGGACAATTCGGGAGCTTTCTTT.

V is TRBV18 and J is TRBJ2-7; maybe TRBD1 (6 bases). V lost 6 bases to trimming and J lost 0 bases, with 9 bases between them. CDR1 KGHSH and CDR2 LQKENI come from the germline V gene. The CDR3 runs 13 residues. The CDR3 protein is CASSPDSSYEQYF. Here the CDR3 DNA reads TGTGCCAGCTCCCCGGACAGCTCCTACGAGCAGTACTTC.

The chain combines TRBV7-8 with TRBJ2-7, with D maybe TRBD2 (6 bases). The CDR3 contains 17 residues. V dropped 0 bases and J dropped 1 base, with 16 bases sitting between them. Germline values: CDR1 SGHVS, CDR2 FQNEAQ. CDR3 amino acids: CASSLARIRDSSYEQYF. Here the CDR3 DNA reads TGTGCCAGCAGCTTAGCGCGGATCCGGGACTCATCCTACGAGCAGTACTTC.

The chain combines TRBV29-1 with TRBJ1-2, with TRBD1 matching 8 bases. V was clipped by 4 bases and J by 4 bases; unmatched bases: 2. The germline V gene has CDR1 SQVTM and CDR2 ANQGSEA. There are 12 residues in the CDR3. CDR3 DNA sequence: TGCAGCGTTGGACAGGGGACCTATGGCTACACCTTC. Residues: CSVGQGTYGYTF.

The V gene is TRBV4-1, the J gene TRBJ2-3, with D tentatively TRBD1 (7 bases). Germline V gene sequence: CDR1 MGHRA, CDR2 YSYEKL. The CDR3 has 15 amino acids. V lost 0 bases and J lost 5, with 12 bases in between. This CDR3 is CASSQDGGGRDTQYF. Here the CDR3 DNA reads TGCGCCAGCAGCCAAGACGGAGGGGGCAGAGATACGCAGTATTTT.

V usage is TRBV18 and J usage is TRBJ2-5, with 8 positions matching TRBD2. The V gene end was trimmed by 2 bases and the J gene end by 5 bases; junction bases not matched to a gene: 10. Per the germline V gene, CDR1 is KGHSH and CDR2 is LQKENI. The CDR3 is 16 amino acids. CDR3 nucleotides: TGTGCCAGCTCACCAGGGGTAGCGGGGAGAAAGGAGACCCAGTACTTC. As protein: CASSPGVAGRKETQYF. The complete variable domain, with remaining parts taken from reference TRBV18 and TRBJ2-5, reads NAGVMQNPRHLVRRRGQEARLRCSPMKGHSHVYWYRQLPEEGLKFMVYLQKENIIDESGMPKERFSAEFPKEGPSILRIQQVVRGDSAAYFCASSPGVAGRKETQYFGPGTRLLVL.

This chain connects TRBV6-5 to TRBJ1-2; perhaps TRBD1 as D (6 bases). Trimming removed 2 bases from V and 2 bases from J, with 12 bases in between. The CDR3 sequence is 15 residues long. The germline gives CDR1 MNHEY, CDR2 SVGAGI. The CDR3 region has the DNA TGTGCCAGCAGTTACCGGGCCAGGGGAAACTATGGCTACACCTTC. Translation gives CASSYRARGNYGYTF.

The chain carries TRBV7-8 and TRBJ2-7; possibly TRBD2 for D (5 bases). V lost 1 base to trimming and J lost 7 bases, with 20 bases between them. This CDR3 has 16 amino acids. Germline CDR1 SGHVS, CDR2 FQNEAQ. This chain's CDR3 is CASSLGVPAAREEQYF. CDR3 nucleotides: TGTGCCAGCAGCTTAGGGGTCCCGGCCGCGAGGGAGGAGCAGTACTTC.

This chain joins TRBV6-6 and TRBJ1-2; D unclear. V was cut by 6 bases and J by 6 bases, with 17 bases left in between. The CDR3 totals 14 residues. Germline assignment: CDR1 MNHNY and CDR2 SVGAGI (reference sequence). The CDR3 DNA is TGTGCCAGCAGGGTCTTTAGGGAGGTTGATGGCTACACCTTC. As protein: CASRVFREVDGYTF.

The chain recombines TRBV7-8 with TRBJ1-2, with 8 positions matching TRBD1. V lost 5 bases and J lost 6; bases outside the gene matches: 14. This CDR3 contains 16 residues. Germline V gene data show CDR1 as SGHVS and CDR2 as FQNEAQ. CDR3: CASSPRRAGGANGYTF. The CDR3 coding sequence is TGTGCCAGCAGCCCCCGGAGGGCAGGGGGCGCAAATGGCTACACCTTC.